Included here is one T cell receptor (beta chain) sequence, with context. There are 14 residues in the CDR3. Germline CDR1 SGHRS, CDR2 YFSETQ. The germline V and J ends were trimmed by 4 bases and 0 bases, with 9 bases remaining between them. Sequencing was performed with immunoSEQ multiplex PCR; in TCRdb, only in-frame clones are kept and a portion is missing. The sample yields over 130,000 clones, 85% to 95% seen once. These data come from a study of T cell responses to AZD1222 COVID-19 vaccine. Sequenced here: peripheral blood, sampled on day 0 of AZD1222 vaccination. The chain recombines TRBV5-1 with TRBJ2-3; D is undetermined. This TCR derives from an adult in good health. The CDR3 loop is CASSLETSTDTQYF. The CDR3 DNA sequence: TGCGCCAGCAGCCTGGAAACTAGCACAGATACGCAGTATTTT.